This TCR beta chain was recovered during a study of blood T cell repertoires in COVID-19. Study as a whole: The origin of the acute and convalescent COVID-19 samples was the United States, Italy and Spain. Sources were T cells, B-cell-depleted T cells, or PBMCs; the material itself was cDNA or gDNA.

Authors' data handling: Quantification of nucleated cells was approximated via reference gene primer amplification. The protocol was immunoSEQ multiplex PCR, while the TCRdb copy is restricted to in-frame clones and leaves out a portion. V and J calls and clone size follow that table, whereas D and trimming were derived from the DNA. The table includes tens of thousands of clones, approximately 89% detected once. CDR1 and CDR2 from the germline V gene are MDHEN and SYDVKM. The CDR3 length is 15 residues. V was shortened by 6 bases and J by 6 bases, with 15 bases between the two germline ends. In this sample, this clone turned up once.

The chain combines TRBV28 with TRBJ1-6; TRBD1 is a possible D gene (6 bases). The TCR was taken from a man older than 75 with active or convalescent COVID-19. Sequencing was carried out using peripheral blood. The CDR3 reads CASRFAGQSNSPLHF. DNA of the CDR3: TGTGCCAGCAGGTTCGCCGGACAGTCTAATTCACCCCTCCACTTT. Full variable domain (rest looked up from reference TRBV28 and TRBJ1-6): DVKVTQSSRYLVKRTGEKVFLECVQDMDHENMFWYRQDPGLGLRLIYFSYDVKMKEKGDIPEGYSVSREKKERFSLILESASTNQTSMYLCASRFAGQSNSPLHFGNGTRLTVT.